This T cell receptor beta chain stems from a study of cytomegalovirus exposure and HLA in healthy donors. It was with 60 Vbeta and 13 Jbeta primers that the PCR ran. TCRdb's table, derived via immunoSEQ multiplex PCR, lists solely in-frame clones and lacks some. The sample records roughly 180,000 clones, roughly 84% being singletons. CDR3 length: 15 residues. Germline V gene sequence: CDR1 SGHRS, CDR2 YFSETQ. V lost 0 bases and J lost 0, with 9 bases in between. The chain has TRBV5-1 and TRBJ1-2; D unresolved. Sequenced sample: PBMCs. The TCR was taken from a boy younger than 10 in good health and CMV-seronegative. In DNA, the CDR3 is TGCGCCAGCAGCTTGGAGGCGGGTGCTAACTATGGCTACACCTTC. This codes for CASSLEAGANYGYTF. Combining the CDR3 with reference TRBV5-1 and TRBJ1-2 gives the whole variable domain KAGVTQTPRYLIKTRGQQVTLSCSPISGHRSVSWYQQTPGQGLQFLFEYFSETQRNKGNFPGRFSGRQFSNSRSEMNVSTLELGDSALYLCASSLEAGANYGYTFGSGTRLTVV.